The clone carrying this T cell receptor (beta chain) was counted at least ten times. What it binds is unknown. Germline and junction disagree at one end, which may indicate a read error. This sample is drawn from a study of neurological immune-mediated disorders. The cDNA was produced through 5'RACE with 10-nucleotide random UMIs. TCRdb called the 5' RACE reads again in MiXCR, with one record for every CDR3 protein. The sample has about 59,000 distinct CDR3 sequences, approximately 11% seen once; the top ten hold around 10%. General observations from the study: None of the CDR3 amino acid sequences of expanded clones were shared across subjects, and this suggested private repertoires in all groups. The greatest TCR clonal expansion appeared in HTLV-1-associated myelopathy and the smallest, falling below healthy controls, in multiple sclerosis.

PBMCs stored at -80 C, numbering 2 million, were the origin of the unsorted libraries. Germline loops: CDR1 SSHAT, CDR2 FNYEAQ (reference sequence). This CDR3 comprises 16 residues. The material sequenced was PBMCs. This sequence originates from a woman aged 60-75 years with HTLV-1-associated myelopathy (HAM/TSP). The V gene is TRBV7-7, the J gene TRBJ2-2; 9 bases align to TRBD2. The CDR3 DNA sequence: TGTGCTAGCAGCTCAGCGGGAGGACCAAACACCGGGGAGCTGTTTTTT. Its protein product is CASSSAGGPNTGELFF.